The rows below give T cell receptor beta chains drawn from one sample of a study of identical twins. TCRdb ran MiXCR on the 5' RACE reads and lists one entry per CDR3 protein. Of some 660,000 distinct CDR3 sequences in the sample, about 9.4% were seen once. This sample was shared with a second study, whose subject was yellow fever vaccine responses in identical twins.

The sequenced material came from PBMCs. The origin of the receptors is a woman in her late teens or twenties in good health. Both conserved end residues are part of each CDR3. Fields, in order: V gene, clone size, J gene, D gene, CDR3 DNA, CDR3 protein. A D gene is named only where the DNA matches it firmly. For some rows the clone size is stated as once, few or many, or as a class when expanded; others skip it.

v_gene: TRBV20-1
abundance: -
j_gene: TRBJ2-7
d_gene: -
CDR3nt: TGCAGTGCTAGAGATGGAGGGTTCGAGCAGTACTTC
CDR3aa: CSARDGGFEQYF

v_gene: TRBV7-2
abundance: -
j_gene: TRBJ2-3
d_gene: -
CDR3nt: TGTGCCAGCAGCACATTTCAGGGAAATACGCAGTATTTT
CDR3aa: CASSTFQGNTQYF

v_gene: TRBV7-2
abundance: few
j_gene: TRBJ1-2
d_gene: TRBD1
CDR3nt: TGTGCCAGCAGGCCTGACAGGGTGAACTATGGCTACACCTTC
CDR3aa: CASRPDRVNYGYTF

v_gene: TRBV6-2/TRBV6-3
abundance: many
j_gene: TRBJ1-5
d_gene: -
CDR3nt: TGTGCCAGCAGCGACGGGGGTACTCAGCCCCAGCATTTT
CDR3aa: CASSDGGTQPQHF

v_gene: TRBV7-2
abundance: -
j_gene: TRBJ2-7
d_gene: -
CDR3nt: TGTGCCAGCAGCTTACCAGGGGGAGGGACTACCGGTTCCCCCCGTGGAAATTACGAGCAGTACTTC
CDR3aa: CASSLPGGGTTGSPRGNYEQYF

v_gene: TRBV27
abundance: few
j_gene: TRBJ2-1
d_gene: -
CDR3nt: TGTGCCAGCAGTTTAGTAAGGGGCGAGACGCAGTTCTTC
CDR3aa: CASSLVRGETQFF

v_gene: TRBV2
abundance: -
j_gene: TRBJ2-5
d_gene: TRBD1
CDR3nt: TGTGCCAGCAGCCTCGACAGGGGGCAACGGGAGACCCAGTACTTC
CDR3aa: CASSLDRGQRETQYF

v_gene: TRBV25-1
abundance: -
j_gene: TRBJ2-7
d_gene: TRBD1
CDR3nt: TGTGCCAGCAGTGGACAGGGGACAGGCCCTTACGAGCAGTACTTC
CDR3aa: CASSGQGTGPYEQYF

v_gene: TRBV3-1
abundance: -
j_gene: TRBJ2-5
d_gene: -
CDR3nt: TGTGCCACCAGCCAAGATTCGGCAGGTCAAGAGACCCAGTACTTC
CDR3aa: CATSQDSAGQETQYF

v_gene: TRBV12-3/TRBV12-4
abundance: -
j_gene: TRBJ2-7
d_gene: -
CDR3nt: TGTGCCAGCCAGGGAGACTACGAGCAGTACTTC
CDR3aa: CASQGDYEQYF

v_gene: TRBV6-1
abundance: many
j_gene: TRBJ2-5
d_gene: -
CDR3nt: TGTGCCAGCAGCCGCACTTTGAGAGGACAAGAGACCCAGTACTTC
CDR3aa: CASSRTLRGQETQYF

v_gene: TRBV6-2/TRBV6-3
abundance: few
j_gene: TRBJ2-5
d_gene: -
CDR3nt: TGTGCCAGCAGTCACCTCCTAGGTCAAGAGACCCAGTACTTC
CDR3aa: CASSHLLGQETQYF

v_gene: TRBV7-8
abundance: -
j_gene: TRBJ2-1
d_gene: TRBD2
CDR3nt: TGTGCCAGCACTAAAGACGGTAGCGGGGAAAACAATGAGCAGTTCTTC
CDR3aa: CASTKDGSGENNEQFF

v_gene: TRBV21-1
abundance: many
j_gene: TRBJ2-7
d_gene: -
CDR3nt: TGTGCCAGCAGCCAAGGCGGGGGGAAGGATATTTACGAGCAGTACTTC
CDR3aa: CASSQGGGKDIYEQYF

v_gene: TRBV6-5
abundance: few
j_gene: TRBJ1-4
d_gene: -
CDR3nt: TGTGCCGTCAATGAAAAACTGTTTTTT
CDR3aa: CAVNEKLFF

v_gene: TRBV29-1
abundance: -
j_gene: TRBJ1-2
d_gene: TRBD1
CDR3nt: TGCAGCGTTGGGGGACAGTCGCCTGTCGGCTACACCTTC
CDR3aa: CSVGGQSPVGYTF

v_gene: TRBV28
abundance: few
j_gene: TRBJ1-5
d_gene: -
CDR3nt: TGTGCCAGCAGTTTACGAGGGCAGGGATATCAGCCCCAGCATTTT
CDR3aa: CASSLRGQGYQPQHF

v_gene: TRBV24-1
abundance: many
j_gene: TRBJ2-3
d_gene: TRBD2
CDR3nt: TGTGCCACCAGTGACCCATCCGTGTCTGCTAGCGGGAGCACAGATACGCAGTATTTT
CDR3aa: CATSDPSVSASGSTDTQYF

v_gene: TRBV24-1
abundance: -
j_gene: TRBJ2-3
d_gene: -
CDR3nt: TGTGCCACCAGTATCTCGGGGGCGGGAGGCACAGATACGCAGTATTTT
CDR3aa: CATSISGAGGTDTQYF

v_gene: TRBV5-6
abundance: -
j_gene: TRBJ1-4
d_gene: -
CDR3nt: TGTGCCAGCAGTTTGAAGGCAACTAATGAAAAACTGTTTTTT
CDR3aa: CASSLKATNEKLFF